The entry below describes one TCR beta chain. Libraries were prepared by immunoSEQ multiplex PCR; TCRdb keeps only in-frame clonotypes and omits some of them. This sample has tens of thousands of clones, with about 94% found just once. This specimen belongs to a study of T cell changes during pregnancy in multiple sclerosis. CDR1 SNHLY and CDR2 FYNNEI come from the germline V gene. V gave up 4 bases and J gave up 1 base; unmatched junction bases: 9. The CDR3 sequence is 16 residues long. The receptor was derived from a female donor with multiple sclerosis, enrolled in a pregnancy study. The sample in question was CD4+ T cells from peripheral blood mononuclear cells, obtained after pregnancy. The rearrangement uses TRBV2 and TRBJ2-5, with 7 bases that match TRBD1. The CDR3 protein is CASSVNRGLGQETQYF. The CDR3, as DNA: TGTGCCAGCAGTGTAAACAGGGGTTTGGGCCAAGAGACCCAGTACTTC.